This is a list of T cell receptor beta chains from one sample in a study of graft-versus-host responses after intestinal transplantation. The protocol was immunoSEQ multiplex PCR, while the TCRdb copy is restricted to in-frame clones and leaves out a portion. Among approximately 120,000 clones listed, around nine tenths were seen once. These receptors are not linked to any known antigen. The sequenced sample was unstimulated CD4+ T cells sorted from spleen or lymph node cells, obtained before intestinal transplant. The origin of the receptors is a human donor who received an intestinal transplant. The CDR3 runs from the conserved cysteine through the conserved F or W. The order of the fields is J gene, clone size, V gene, D gene, CDR3 protein, CDR3 DNA. D genes are given only for firm matches. Expanded clones get a size class; other rows say once, few or many, or leave the size out.

J: TRBJ2-3; size: NA; V: TRBV2; D: TRBD1; CDR3: CASTGQGRDTQYF; DNA: TGTGCCAGCACAGGACAGGGGAGGGATACGCAGTATTTT
J: TRBJ2-1; size: NA; V: TRBV12-5; D: NA; CDR3: CASGYRLSSYNEQFF; DNA: TGTGCTAGTGGCTACAGATTAAGCTCCTACAATGAGCAGTTCTTC
J: TRBJ1-2; size: NA; V: TRBV6-1; D: NA; CDR3: CASRGILRNYGYTF; DNA: TGTGCCAGCAGGGGGATCCTTCGTAACTATGGCTACACCTTC
J: TRBJ2-3; size: NA; V: TRBV19; D: TRBD2; CDR3: CASSIGGTSGATDTQYF; DNA: TGTGCCAGTAGTATTGGCGGGACTAGCGGGGCCACAGATACGCAGTATTTT
J: TRBJ2-7; size: NA; V: TRBV19; D: TRBD1; CDR3: CASSKTGSYEQYF; DNA: TGTGCCAGTAGTAAGACAGGGTCCTACGAGCAGTACTTC
J: TRBJ2-7; size: NA; V: TRBV29-1; D: TRBD2; CDR3: CSVAGGAYEQYF; DNA: TGCAGCGTTGCCGGGGGGGCGTACGAGCAGTACTTC
J: TRBJ1-3; size: NA; V: TRBV30; D: NA; CDR3: CAWRTRGNTIYF; DNA: TGTGCCTGGAGGACACGCGGAAACACCATATATTTT
J: TRBJ1-6; size: NA; V: TRBV6-5; D: NA; CDR3: CASNSGGGSPLHF; DNA: TGTGCCAGCAACTCCGGAGGCGGCTCACCCCTCCACTTT
J: TRBJ2-1; size: NA; V: TRBV5-1; D: TRBD2; CDR3: CASSLQTGTRGVNEQFF; DNA: TGCGCCAGCAGCTTACAAACCGGGACTAGGGGAGTGAATGAGCAGTTCTTC
J: TRBJ1-6; size: NA; V: TRBV30; D: TRBD1; CDR3: CAWEKDRARSYNSPLHF; DNA: TGTGCCTGGGAAAAAGACAGGGCTCGCTCCTATAATTCACCCCTCCACTTT
J: TRBJ1-1; size: NA; V: TRBV9; D: NA; CDR3: CASSPFRQNTEAFF; DNA: TGTGCCAGCAGCCCTTTCCGACAGAACACTGAAGCTTTCTTT
J: TRBJ1-5; size: NA; V: TRBV18; D: NA; CDR3: CASSPGGQPQHF; DNA: TGTGCCAGCTCACCGGGGGGTCAGCCCCAGCATTTT
J: TRBJ1-2; size: NA; V: TRBV5-4; D: NA; CDR3: CASSLVTRGALGYTF; DNA: TGTGCCAGCAGCTTGGTTACCCGGGGGGCGCTTGGCTACACCTTC
J: TRBJ1-2; size: NA; V: TRBV10-1; D: NA; CDR3: CASSESGHYGYTF; DNA: TGCGCCAGCAGTGAATCGGGTCACTATGGCTACACCTTC
J: TRBJ2-1; size: once; V: TRBV9; D: NA; CDR3: CASSVGVNEQFF; DNA: TGTGCCAGCAGCGTAGGAGTGAATGAGCAGTTCTTC